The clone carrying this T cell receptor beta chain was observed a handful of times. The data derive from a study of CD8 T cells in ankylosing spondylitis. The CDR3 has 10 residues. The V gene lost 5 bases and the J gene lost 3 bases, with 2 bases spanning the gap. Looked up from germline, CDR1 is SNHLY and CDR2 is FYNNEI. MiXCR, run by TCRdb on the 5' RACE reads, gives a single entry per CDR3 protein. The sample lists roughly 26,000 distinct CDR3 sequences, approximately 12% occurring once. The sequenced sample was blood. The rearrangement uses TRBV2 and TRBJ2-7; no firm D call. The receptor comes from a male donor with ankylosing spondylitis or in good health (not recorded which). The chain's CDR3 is CASSRYEQYF. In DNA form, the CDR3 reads TGTGCCAGCAGTCGCTACGAGCAGTACTTC.